This T cell receptor beta chain was observed in a study of post-analysis software for immune sequencing data. This clonotype was counted once. Researchers reported that TCR beta cDNA libraries carried unique molecular identifiers. TCRdb re-analysed the PCR reads in MiXCR, keeping a single row per CDR3 protein. The sample has 750,000 to 950,000 distinct CDR3 sequences, roughly 58% seen once. Material for sequencing was blood. The sequence derives from a girl aged 10 to 17 with multiple sclerosis.

The CDR3 reads CASSEYRTADGYTF. The CDR3 coding sequence is TGTGCCAGCAGTGAATACCGGACAGCGGATGGCTACACCTTC. This chain uses TRBV25-1 with TRBJ1-2, with a tentative D call TRBD1 (6 bases). CDR3 length equals 14 residues. Germline values: CDR1 MGHDK, CDR2 SYGVNS. Trimming removed 0 bases at V and 6 bases at J, with 11 bases between.